These 5 T cell receptor beta chains were all obtained from the same sample, sequenced in a study of CXCR3-negative and CXCR3-positive naive CD8 T cells. Each TRB cDNA library was prepared by 5' RACE (with UMI labels). For each CDR3 protein, TCRdb gives one entry from its re-call of the 5' RACE reads, without DNA. The sample totals roughly 56,000 distinct CDR3 sequences. Material for sequencing was naive CXCR3- CD8+ T cells from blood. This sample's subset: CD45RO-CCR7+CD27+CD95- naive CD8+ T cells lacking CXCR3 (TNR3-). Receptor source: a human donor in good health. Some clones in this sample may be carry-over from other donors' samples.

The chain couples TRBV20-1 to TRBJ2-4; TCRdb names TRBD2, which stays unverified in the absence of DNA. CDR3 size: 15 residues. Germline CDR1 and CDR2: DFQATT and SNEGSKA (reference sequence). The CDR3 reads CSARDQEGRVNIQYF.

V is TRBV4-3 and J is TRBJ1-3. Germline CDR1 reads LGHNA; CDR2 reads YSLEER. The CDR3 is 16 residues long. The CDR3 sequence is CASSQVSRASGNTIYF.

The V and J genes are TRBV12-3 or TRBV12-4 and TRBJ2-4; lacking DNA, the TRBD1 call made by TCRdb goes unchecked. The CDR3 is made up of 18 amino acids. CDR3 region: CASSPFGTGGMAKNIQYF.

J is TRBJ2-1 and V is TRBV12-3 or TRBV12-4; the TRBD2 assignment by TCRdb is unverifiable without DNA. The CDR3 is 16 amino acids. The CDR3 sequence is CASRDGSGGDYNEQFF.

The gene calls are TRBV5-1 and TRBJ2-7; TCRdb's D gene call, TRBD1, goes unchecked for lack of DNA. The CDR3 spans 13 residues. Germline V gene sequence: CDR1 SGHRS, CDR2 YFSETQ. The CDR3 here is CASSESQGYEQYF.